The 13 T cell receptor beta chains below were found in one sample sequenced in a study of cytomegalovirus exposure and HLA in healthy donors (dated by TCRdb to between 2016 and 2019). Receptors were amplified or captured by the immunoSEQ multiplex PCR assay. For the multiplex PCR, a mixture combining 60 forward primers for TCR Vbeta segments and 13 reverse primers for TCR Jbeta segments was used. The immuneACCESS repertoire file appears here via TCRdb, limited to in-frame rearrangements. These files lack a portion of the clones; in checked studies, under half of the deficit traces to unresolved V genes, and the cause of the others is not known. Within this sample are some 130,000 clones, with roughly three quarters of them counted one time only. The top ten constitute 1.3% to 1.5% of the sample. Sequencing used PBMCs. These receptors all come from a woman between 40 and 55 years old in good health and CMV-seronegative.

A few counts support this clone. V usage is TRBV18 and J usage is TRBJ2-7; D is unresolved. The V gene lost 3 bases and the J gene lost 7 bases, with 7 bases spanning the gap. The CDR3 is made up of 11 amino acids. Germline V lookup: CDR1 KGHSH, CDR2 LQKENI. CDR3 loop: CASSPNEEQYF. The CDR3 nucleotides are TGTGCCAGCTCACCGAACGAGGAGCAGTACTTC.

The J gene is TRBJ2-5, the V gene TRBV19, with 7 bases that match TRBD2. Trimming removed 10 bases from V and 5 bases from J; junction bases left unmatched: 10. This CDR3 is 13 amino acids long. Per the germline V gene, CDR1 is LNHDA and CDR2 is SQIVND (reference sequence). CDR3 sequence: CATSQSGGETQYF. As DNA, the CDR3 is TGTGCCACCAGTCAATCGGGAGGCGAGACCCAGTACTTC.

V is TRBV19 and J is TRBJ2-7, with D possibly matching TRBD1 (5 bases). V was cut by 0 bases and J by 0 bases, with 9 bases left in between. The CDR3 is 15 amino acids. Looked up from germline, CDR1 is LNHDA and CDR2 is SQIVND (reference sequence). The CDR3 protein is CASSIDRTPSYEQYF. DNA for the CDR3: TGTGCCAGTAGTATAGACAGGACACCCTCCTACGAGCAGTACTTC.

This chain uses TRBV4-3 with TRBJ2-1; a weak D match, TRBD2 (6 bases). The germline V gene has CDR1 LGHNA and CDR2 YSLEER. This CDR3 is built from 15 residues. The ends were cut back, 0 bases at V and 2 bases at J, with 8 bases in the middle. CDR3 protein: CASSQDTGAYNEQFF. The DNA of the CDR3 is TGCGCCAGCAGCCAAGATACGGGGGCCTACAATGAGCAGTTCTTC.

J is TRBJ2-3 and V is TRBV9; weak D call: TRBD1 (5 bases). Trimming stripped 3 bases from V and 9 bases from J, with 11 bases between. Germline assignment: CDR1 SGDLS and CDR2 YYNGEE. This CDR3 region has 12 residues. DNA of the CDR3: TGTGCCAGCAGCGAGGGGTTTGACACGCAGTATTTT. Residues: CASSEGFDTQYF.

This sequence joins TRBV5-6 and TRBJ1-2, with D maybe TRBD1 (5 bases). Per germline, CDR1 SGHDT and CDR2 YYEEEE. This CDR3 spans 16 amino acids. V lost 0 bases to trimming and J lost 4 bases, with 16 bases between them. Written as DNA, the CDR3 is TGTGCCAGCAGCTTGGAGGGACTCTCAAACCCCTATGGCTACACCTTC. Translated, it gives CASSLEGLSNPYGYTF.

This clone has a single count. The chain recombines TRBV7-2 with TRBJ2-5, with 12 positions matching TRBD2. Germline V CDR1 and CDR2: SGHTA, FQGNSA. The CDR3 contains 16 residues. The V and J ends lost 0 bases and 7 bases, in that order; junction bases with no gene match: 6. The CDR3 protein is CASSLAVTTSGGTQYF. The CDR3 DNA reads as TGTGCCAGCAGCTTAGCAGTAACGACTAGCGGGGGGACCCAGTACTTC.

The J gene is TRBJ2-2, the V gene TRBV7-3, with TRBD2 identical over 7 bases. This CDR3 spans 16 amino acids. V dropped 2 bases and J dropped 2; count of bases not matched to a gene: 5. CDR1 is SGHTA and CDR2 is FQGTGA in the germline V gene. In DNA form, the CDR3 reads TGTGCCAGCAGCTTACTAGCGGCGCATAACACCGGGGAGCTGTTTTTT. Translated, it gives CASSLLAAHNTGELFF.

The chain recombines TRBV5-1 with TRBJ2-1; 9 bases align to TRBD1. CDR1 and CDR2 from the germline V gene are SGHRS and YFSETQ. The CDR3 extends over 12 amino acids. The V and J ends lost 3 bases and 8 bases, in that order; junction bases with no gene match: 0. Here the CDR3 DNA reads TGCGCCAGCAGCTGGACAGGGGATGAGCAGTTCTTC. It translates to CASSWTGDEQFF.

The chain couples TRBV29-1 to TRBJ1-1; 7 nucleotides align to TRBD1. The CDR3 extends over 15 amino acids. The V segment lost 6 bases and the J segment 3 bases; nucleotides outside the gene matches: 13. Germline lookup yields CDR1 SQVTM and CDR2 ANQGSEA. CDR3 DNA: TGCAGCGTCCCGAGAAGGGGGCGGGATCACACTGAAGCTTTCTTT. This sequence encodes CSVPRRGRDHTEAFF.

This rearrangement joins TRBV5-4 to TRBJ2-4; D perhaps matches TRBD1 (5 bases). V was pared by 7 bases and J by 0 bases, with 14 bases between. CDR1 and CDR2 from the germline V gene are SGHNT and YYREEE (reference sequence). The CDR3 runs 15 residues. The CDR3 region is CASGRRGLAKNIQYF. Written as DNA, the CDR3 is TGTGCCAGCGGACGAAGGGGTTTAGCCAAAAACATTCAGTACTTC.

For this clone: One end of the junction fails to match germline, which may point to a read error. The chain combines TRBV7-2 with TRBJ2-1; D call uncertain. Per germline, CDR1 SGHTA and CDR2 FQGNSA. The CDR3 is made up of 15 amino acids. The CDR3 reads CASRARLDSYNEQFF. The DNA of the CDR3 is TGTGCCAGCAGGGCTAGGCTCGACTCCTATAATGAGCAGTTCTTC.

V gene TRBV28 combines with J gene TRBJ1-2, with TRBD1 matching 8 bases. The germline gives CDR1 MDHEN, CDR2 SYDVKM. V was clipped by 5 bases and J by 8 bases; unmatched bases: 7. The length of the CDR3 is 13 residues. As DNA, the CDR3 is TGTGCCAGCAGTCCTGGGACAGGTTACGGCTACACCTTC. Its protein product is CASSPGTGYGYTF.